The clone carrying this T cell receptor (beta chain) was found many times. The sample is drawn from a study of CD8 T cells in ankylosing spondylitis. CDR3 length: 14 amino acids. Germline CDR1 reads SGHVS; CDR2 reads FQNEAQ. Losses at the gene ends were 6 bases for V and 3 bases for J; bases not matched to a gene: 7. Making use of molecular barcodes, quantitative 5'-RACE generated TCR beta libraries. TCRdb reprocessed the 5' RACE reads with MiXCR, giving one entry per CDR3 protein. The table lists about 240,000 distinct CDR3 sequences, 7% to 10% of them singletons, with roughly 5% in the top ten. This rearrangement joins TRBV7-8 to TRBJ1-1, with 7 positions matching TRBD1. Sequenced: blood, either unsorted or a sorted T cell fraction (not recorded which). The sequence came from a female donor with ankylosing spondylitis or in good health (not recorded which). CDR3 sequence (DNA): TGTGCCAGCAGTTCCGACAGGGCTGACACTGAAGCTTTCTTT. Its translation is CASSSDRADTEAFF. Looking up the rest from reference TRBV7-8 and TRBJ1-1 gives the full variable domain: GAGVSQSPRYKVAKRGQDVALRCDPISGHVSLFWYQQALGQGPEFLTYFQNEAQLDKSGLPSDRFFAERPEGSVSTLKIQRTQQEDSAVYLCASSSDRADTEAFFGQGTRLTVV.